This T cell receptor beta chain was recovered during a study of lymphopenia after photon versus proton radiotherapy. The CDR3 has 12 amino acids. The germline V gene encodes CDR1 SQVTM and CDR2 ANQGSEA. V lost 4 bases to trimming and J lost 6 bases, with 13 bases between them. Assay used: immunoSEQ multiplex PCR; TCRdb lists only in-frame clones, some missing. This table holds approximately 40,000 clones, approximately 86% found once. This TCR was sampled from an older woman with pancreatic cancer. Some clones in this sample may be carry-over from other donors' samples. Specimen: peripheral blood, collected from a patient treated with proton-based radiotherapy. V usage is TRBV29-1 and J usage is TRBJ2-7; D may correspond to TRBD1 or TRBD2 (5 bases each). The CDR3 spells CSVVEGLSEQYF. CDR3 sequence (DNA): TGCAGCGTTGTCGAGGGGTTGAGCGAGCAGTACTTC.